The source of this T cell receptor beta chain is a study of response to subunit inactivated influenza vaccine. From the RT-PCR reads, TCRdb called clonotypes with MiXCR, one entry per CDR3 protein. Of roughly 700,000 distinct CDR3 sequences listed, 14% are singletons. Comment on this clonotype: Its antigen is not known.

Study-level findings and limits: It was the authors' suggestion that each seasonal influenza vaccination recruits few new T cells.

This CDR3 is 17 amino acids long. V was clipped by 0 bases and J by 1 base, with 13 bases between them. Germline V CDR1 and CDR2: SGHRS, YFSETQ. The starting material was PBMCs from blood, obtained around 14 days before vaccination. The clonotype was recovered from a man aged 50-60 years who received an inactivated influenza vaccine. This rearrangement joins TRBV5-1 to TRBJ2-2, with no clear D. Written as DNA, the CDR3 is TGCGCCAGCAGCTTGGAGTTCAGGAGTGTGAACACCGGGGAGCTGTTTTTT. As protein: CASSLEFRSVNTGELFF.